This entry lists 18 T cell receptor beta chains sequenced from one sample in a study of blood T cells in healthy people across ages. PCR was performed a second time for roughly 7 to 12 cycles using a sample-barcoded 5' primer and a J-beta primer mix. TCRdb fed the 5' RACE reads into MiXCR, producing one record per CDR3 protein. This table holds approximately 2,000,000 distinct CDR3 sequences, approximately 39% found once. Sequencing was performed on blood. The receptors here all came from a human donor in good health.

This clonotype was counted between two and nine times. Here the CDR3 DNA reads TGTGCCAGCAGTTTTCCGAGCCCAGCGGCCGATGAGCAGTTCTTC. It encodes CASSFPSPAADEQFF. This chain links TRBV12-3 or TRBV12-4 with TRBJ2-1, with D possibly being TRBD2 (5 bases). The CDR3 sequence is 15 residues long. V was cut by 3 bases and J by 8 bases, with 17 bases left in between.

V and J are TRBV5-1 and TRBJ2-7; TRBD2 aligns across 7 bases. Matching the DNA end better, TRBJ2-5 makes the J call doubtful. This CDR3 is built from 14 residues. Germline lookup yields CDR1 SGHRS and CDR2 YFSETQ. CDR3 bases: TGCGCCAGCTGGGGGGGGACTCCAGGAGAGACCCAGTACTTC. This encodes CASWGGTPGETQYF.

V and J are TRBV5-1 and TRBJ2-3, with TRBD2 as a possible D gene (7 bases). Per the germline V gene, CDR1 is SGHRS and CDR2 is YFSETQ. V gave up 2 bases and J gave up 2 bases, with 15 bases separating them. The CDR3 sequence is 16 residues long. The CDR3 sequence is CASSLGNGGPTDTQYF. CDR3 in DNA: TGCGCCAGCAGCTTAGGCAACGGGGGGCCCACAGATACGCAGTATTTT.

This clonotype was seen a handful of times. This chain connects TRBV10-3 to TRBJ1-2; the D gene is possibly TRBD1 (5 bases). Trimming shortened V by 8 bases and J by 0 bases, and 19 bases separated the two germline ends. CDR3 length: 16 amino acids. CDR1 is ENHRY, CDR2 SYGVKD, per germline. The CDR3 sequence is CAISTGNPKSNYGYTF. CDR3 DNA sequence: TGTGCCATCTCTACAGGAAACCCTAAATCTAACTATGGCTACACCTTC.

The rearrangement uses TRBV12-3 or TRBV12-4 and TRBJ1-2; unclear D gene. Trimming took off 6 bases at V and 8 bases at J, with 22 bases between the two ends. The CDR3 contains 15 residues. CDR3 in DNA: TGTGCCAGCAGCCCACTTGGATTTGGGAGGCAAGGCTACACCTTC. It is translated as CASSPLGFGRQGYTF.

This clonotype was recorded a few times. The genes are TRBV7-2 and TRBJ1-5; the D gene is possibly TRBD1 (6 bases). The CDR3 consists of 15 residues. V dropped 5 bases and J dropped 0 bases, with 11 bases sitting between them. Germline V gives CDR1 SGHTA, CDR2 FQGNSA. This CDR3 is CASSKGGYSNQPQHF. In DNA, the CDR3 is TGTGCCAGCAGCAAGGGGGGATATAGCAATCAGCCCCAGCATTTT.

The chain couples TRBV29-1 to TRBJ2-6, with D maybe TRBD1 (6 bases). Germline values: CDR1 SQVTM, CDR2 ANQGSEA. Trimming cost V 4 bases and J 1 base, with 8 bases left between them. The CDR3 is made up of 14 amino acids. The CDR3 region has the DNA TGCAGCGTTGCCGGACAGTCTGGGGCCAACGTCCTGACTTTC. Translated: CSVAGQSGANVLTF.

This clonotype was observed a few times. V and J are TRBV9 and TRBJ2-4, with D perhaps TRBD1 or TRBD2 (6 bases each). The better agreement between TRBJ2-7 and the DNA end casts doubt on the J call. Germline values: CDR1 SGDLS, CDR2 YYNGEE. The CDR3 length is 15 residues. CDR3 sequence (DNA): TGTGCCAGCAGCGCCGGGGGTCTACAGGGATACGAGCAGTACTTC. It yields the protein CASSAGGLQGYEQYF.

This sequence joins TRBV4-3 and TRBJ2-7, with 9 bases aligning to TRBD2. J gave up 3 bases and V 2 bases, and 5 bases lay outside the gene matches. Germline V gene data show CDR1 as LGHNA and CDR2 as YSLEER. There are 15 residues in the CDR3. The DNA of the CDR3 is TGCGCCAGCAGCCAATTTTCTAGCGGGGTCTACGAGCAGTACTTC. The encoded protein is CASSQFSSGVYEQYF.

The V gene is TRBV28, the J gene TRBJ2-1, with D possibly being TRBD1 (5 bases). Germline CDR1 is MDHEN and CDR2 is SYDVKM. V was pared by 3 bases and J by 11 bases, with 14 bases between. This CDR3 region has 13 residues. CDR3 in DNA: TGTGCCAGCAGTTTGTATACTCAGGGCCAGCAGTTCTTC. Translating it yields CASSLYTQGQQFF.

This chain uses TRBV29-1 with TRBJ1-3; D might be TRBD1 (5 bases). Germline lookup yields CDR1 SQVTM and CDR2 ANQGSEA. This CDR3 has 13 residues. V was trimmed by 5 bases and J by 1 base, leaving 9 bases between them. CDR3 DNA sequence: TGCAGCGTTTACACAGGATCTGGAAACACCATATATTTT. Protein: CSVYTGSGNTIYF.

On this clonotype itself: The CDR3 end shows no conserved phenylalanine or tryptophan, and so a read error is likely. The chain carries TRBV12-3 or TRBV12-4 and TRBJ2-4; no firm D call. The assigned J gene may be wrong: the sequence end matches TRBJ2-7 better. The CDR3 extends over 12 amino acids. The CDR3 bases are TGTGCCAGCAGTTTTGGTGGCAGCGAGCAGTACTGC. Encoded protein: CASSFGGSEQYC.

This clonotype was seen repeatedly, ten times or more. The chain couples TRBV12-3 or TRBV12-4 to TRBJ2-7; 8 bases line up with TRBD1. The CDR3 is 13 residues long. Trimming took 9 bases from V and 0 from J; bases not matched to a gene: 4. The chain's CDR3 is CASRQGSSYEQYF. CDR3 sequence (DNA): TGTGCCAGTAGACAGGGGAGCTCCTACGAGCAGTACTTC.

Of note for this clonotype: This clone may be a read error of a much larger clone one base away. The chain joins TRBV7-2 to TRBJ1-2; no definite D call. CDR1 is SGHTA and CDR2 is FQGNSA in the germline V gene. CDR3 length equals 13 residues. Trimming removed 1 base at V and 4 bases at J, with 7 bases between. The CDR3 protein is CASSLDTVYGYTF. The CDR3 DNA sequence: TGTGCCAGCAGCTTAGATACAGTCTATGGCTACACCTTC.

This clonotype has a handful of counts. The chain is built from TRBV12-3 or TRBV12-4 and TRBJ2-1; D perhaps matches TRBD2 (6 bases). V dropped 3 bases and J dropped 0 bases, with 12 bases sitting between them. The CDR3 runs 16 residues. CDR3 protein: CASSFWRGSSYNEQFF. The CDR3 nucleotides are TGTGCCAGCAGTTTCTGGCGGGGCAGCTCCTACAATGAGCAGTTCTTC.

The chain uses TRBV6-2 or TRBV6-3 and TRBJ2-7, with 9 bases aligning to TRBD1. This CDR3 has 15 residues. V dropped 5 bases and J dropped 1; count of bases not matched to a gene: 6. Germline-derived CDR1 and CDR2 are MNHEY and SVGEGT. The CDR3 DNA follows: TGTGCCAGCAGTAGATCGGGACAGGGTTCCTACGAGCAGTACTTC. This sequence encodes CASSRSGQGSYEQYF.

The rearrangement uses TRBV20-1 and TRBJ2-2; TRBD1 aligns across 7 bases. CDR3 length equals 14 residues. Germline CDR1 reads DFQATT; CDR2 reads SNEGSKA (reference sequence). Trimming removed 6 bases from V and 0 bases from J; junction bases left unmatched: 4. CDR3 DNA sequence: TGCAGTGCGACAGGGAAAACGAACACCGGGGAGCTGTTTTTT. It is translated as CSATGKTNTGELFF.

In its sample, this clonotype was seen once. CDR3: CASSPMGGGADGELFF. DNA for the CDR3: TGTGCCAGCAGCCCCATGGGCGGGGGGGCTGACGGGGAGCTGTTTTTT. The genes are TRBV7-8 and TRBJ2-2; 9 bases agree with TRBD2. The CDR3 runs to 16 residues. The J segment lost 7 bases and the V segment lost 5 bases, leaving 11 bases of the junction unmatched. Germline loops: CDR1 SGHVS, CDR2 FQNEAQ.